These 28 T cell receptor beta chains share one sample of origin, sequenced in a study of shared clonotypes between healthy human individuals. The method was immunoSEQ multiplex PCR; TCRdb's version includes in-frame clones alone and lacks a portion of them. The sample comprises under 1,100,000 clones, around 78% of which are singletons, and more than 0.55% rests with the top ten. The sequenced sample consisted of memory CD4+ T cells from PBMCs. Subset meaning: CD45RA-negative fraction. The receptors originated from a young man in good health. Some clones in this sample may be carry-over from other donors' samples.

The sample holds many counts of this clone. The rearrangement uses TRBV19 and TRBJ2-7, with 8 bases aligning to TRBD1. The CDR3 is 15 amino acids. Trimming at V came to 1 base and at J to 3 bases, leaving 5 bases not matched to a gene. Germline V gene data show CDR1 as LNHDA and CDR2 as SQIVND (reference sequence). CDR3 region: CASSIARTGHYEQYF. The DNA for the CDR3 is TGTGCCAGTAGTATAGCACGGACAGGGCACTACGAGCAGTACTTC.

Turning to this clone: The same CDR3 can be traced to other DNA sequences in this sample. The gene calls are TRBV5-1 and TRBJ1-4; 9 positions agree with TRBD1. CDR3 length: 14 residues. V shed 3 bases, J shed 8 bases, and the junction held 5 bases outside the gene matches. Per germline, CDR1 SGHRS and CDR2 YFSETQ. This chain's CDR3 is CASSSGTGNEKLFF. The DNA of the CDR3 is TGCGCCAGCAGCTCCGGGACAGGGAACGAAAAACTGTTTTTT.

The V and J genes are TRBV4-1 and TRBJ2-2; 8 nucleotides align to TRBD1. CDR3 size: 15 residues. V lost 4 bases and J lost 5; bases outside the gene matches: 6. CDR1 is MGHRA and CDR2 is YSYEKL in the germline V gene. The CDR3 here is CASSRAGGRTGELFF. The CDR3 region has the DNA TGCGCCAGCAGCCGAGCAGGGGGCCGAACCGGGGAGCTGTTTTTT.

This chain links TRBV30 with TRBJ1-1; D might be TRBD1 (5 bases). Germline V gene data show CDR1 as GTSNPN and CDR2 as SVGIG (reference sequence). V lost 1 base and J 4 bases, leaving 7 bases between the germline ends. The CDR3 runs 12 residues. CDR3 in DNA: TGTGCCTGGAGTGCCCAGGGCACTGAAGCTTTCTTT. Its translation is CAWSAQGTEAFF.

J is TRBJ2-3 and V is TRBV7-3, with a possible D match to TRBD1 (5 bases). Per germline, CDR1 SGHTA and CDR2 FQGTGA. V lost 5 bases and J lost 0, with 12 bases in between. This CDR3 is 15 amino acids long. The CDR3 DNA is TGTGCCAGCAGCCCAAGGCAGGGAAGCACAGATACGCAGTATTTT. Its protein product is CASSPRQGSTDTQYF. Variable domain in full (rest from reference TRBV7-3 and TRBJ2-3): GAGVSQTPSNKVTEKGKYVELRCDPISGHTALYWYRQSLGQGPEFLIYFQGTGAADDSGLPNDRFFAVRPEGSVSTLKIQRTERGDSAVYLCASSPRQGSTDTQYFGPGTRLTVL.

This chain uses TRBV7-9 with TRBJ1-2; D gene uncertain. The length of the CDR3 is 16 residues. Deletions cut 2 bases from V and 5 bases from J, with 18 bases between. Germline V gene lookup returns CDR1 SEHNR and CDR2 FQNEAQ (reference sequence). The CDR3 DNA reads TGTGCCAGCAGCTTATTTAGGGTCACAGCCCCTTATGGCTACACCTTC. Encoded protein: CASSLFRVTAPYGYTF.

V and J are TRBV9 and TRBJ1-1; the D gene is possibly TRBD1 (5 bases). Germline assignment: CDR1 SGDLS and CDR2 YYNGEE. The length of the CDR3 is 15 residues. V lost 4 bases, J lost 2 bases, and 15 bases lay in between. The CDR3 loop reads CASSPRQLYNTEAFF. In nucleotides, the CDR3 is TGTGCCAGCAGCCCCAGACAGCTCTATAACACTGAAGCTTTCTTT.

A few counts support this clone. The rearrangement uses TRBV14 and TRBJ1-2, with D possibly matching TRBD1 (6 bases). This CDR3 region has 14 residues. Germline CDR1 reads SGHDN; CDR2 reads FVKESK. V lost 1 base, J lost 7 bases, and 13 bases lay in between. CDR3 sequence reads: CASSQVAGVGGYTF. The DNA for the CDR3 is TGTGCCAGCAGCCAAGTGGCAGGGGTCGGTGGCTACACCTTC.

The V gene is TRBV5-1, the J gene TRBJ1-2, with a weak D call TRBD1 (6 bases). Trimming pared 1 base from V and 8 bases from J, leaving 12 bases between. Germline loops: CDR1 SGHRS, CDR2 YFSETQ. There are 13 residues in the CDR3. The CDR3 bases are TGCGCCAGCAGCTTGACAGGGATTAGGGGCTACACCTTC. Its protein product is CASSLTGIRGYTF.

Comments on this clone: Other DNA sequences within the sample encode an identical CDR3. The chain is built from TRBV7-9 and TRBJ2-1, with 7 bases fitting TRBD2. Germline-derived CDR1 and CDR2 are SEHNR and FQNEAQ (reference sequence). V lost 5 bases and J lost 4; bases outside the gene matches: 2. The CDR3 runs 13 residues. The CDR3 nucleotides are TGTGCCAGCAGCCCGGGGGGATACAATGAGCAGTTCTTC. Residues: CASSPGGYNEQFF.

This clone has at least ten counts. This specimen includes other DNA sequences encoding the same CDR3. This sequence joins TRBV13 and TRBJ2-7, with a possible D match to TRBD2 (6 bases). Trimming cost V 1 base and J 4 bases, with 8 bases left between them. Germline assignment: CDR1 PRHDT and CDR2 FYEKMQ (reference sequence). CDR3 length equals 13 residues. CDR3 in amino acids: CASSLVGTYEQYF. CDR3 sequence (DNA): TGTGCCAGCAGCTTAGTTGGGACTTACGAGCAGTACTTC.

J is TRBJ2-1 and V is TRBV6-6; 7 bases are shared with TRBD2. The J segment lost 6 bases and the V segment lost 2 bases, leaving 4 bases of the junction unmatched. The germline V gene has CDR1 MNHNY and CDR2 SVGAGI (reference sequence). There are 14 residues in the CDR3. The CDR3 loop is CASSYPASGNEQFF. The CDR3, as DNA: TGTGCCAGCAGTTACCCGGCTAGCGGCAATGAGCAGTTCTTC.

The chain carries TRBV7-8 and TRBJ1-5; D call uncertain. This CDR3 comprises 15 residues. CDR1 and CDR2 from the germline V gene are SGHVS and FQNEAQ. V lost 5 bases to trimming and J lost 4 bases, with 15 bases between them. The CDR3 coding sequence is TGTGCCAGCAGCCCCGGGCAAGCCGTGAATCAGCCCCAGCATTTT. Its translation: CASSPGQAVNQPQHF. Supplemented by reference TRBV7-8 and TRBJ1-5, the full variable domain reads GAGVSQSPRYKVAKRGQDVALRCDPISGHVSLFWYQQALGQGPEFLTYFQNEAQLDKSGLPSDRFFAERPEGSVSTLKIQRTQQEDSAVYLCASSPGQAVNQPQHFGDGTRLSIL.

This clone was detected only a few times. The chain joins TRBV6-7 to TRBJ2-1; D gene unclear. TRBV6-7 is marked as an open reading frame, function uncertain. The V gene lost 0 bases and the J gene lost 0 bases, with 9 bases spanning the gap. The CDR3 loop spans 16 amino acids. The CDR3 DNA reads TGTGCCAGCAGTTACTCGGAACGGAGCTCCTACAATGAGCAGTTCTTC. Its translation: CASSYSERSSYNEQFF.

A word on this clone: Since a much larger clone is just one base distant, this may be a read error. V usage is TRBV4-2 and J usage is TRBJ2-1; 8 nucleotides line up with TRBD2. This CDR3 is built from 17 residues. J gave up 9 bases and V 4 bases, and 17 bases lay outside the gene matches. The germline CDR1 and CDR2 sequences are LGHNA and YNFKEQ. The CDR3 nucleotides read TGTGCCAGCAGCCCCAGGGGAGCGGGAGTAGTAAGCGGTGAGCAGTTCTTC. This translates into CASSPRGAGVVSGEQFF.

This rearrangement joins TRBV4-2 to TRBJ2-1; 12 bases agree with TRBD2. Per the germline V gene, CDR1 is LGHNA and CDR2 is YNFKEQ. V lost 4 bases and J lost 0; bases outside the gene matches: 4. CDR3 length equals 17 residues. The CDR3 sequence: CASSRQTSGSSYNEQFF. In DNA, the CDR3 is TGTGCCAGCAGCCGTCAGACTAGCGGGAGCTCCTACAATGAGCAGTTCTTC.

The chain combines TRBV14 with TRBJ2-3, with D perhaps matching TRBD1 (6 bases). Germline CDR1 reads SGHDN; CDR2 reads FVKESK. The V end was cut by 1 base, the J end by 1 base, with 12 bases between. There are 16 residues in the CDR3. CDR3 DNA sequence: TGTGCCAGCAGCCAAGTCCTGGGACACCGCACAGATACGCAGTATTTT. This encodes CASSQVLGHRTDTQYF.

CDR3 protein: CASSTTGTGLVDTQYF. CDR3 bases: TGCGCCAGCAGCACCACCGGGACAGGCTTGGTAGATACGCAGTATTTT. The J gene is TRBJ2-3, the V gene TRBV5-1, with TRBD1 matching over 8 bases. This CDR3 is built from 16 residues. V shed 4 bases and J 5 bases; nucleotides not matched to a gene: 12. Germline V lookup: CDR1 SGHRS, CDR2 YFSETQ.

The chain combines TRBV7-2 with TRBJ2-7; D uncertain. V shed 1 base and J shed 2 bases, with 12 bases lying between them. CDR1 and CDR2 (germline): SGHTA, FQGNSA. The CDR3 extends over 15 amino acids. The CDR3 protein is CASSLGMAGTYEQYF. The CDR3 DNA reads TGTGCCAGCAGCTTAGGAATGGCTGGCACCTACGAGCAGTACTTC.

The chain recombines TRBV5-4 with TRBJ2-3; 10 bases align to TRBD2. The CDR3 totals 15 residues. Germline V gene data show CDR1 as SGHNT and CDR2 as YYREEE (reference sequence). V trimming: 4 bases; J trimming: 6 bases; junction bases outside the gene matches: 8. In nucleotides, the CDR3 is TGTGCCAGCAGCCGGACTAGCGGTAGTATGGATACGCAGTATTTT. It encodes CASSRTSGSMDTQYF.

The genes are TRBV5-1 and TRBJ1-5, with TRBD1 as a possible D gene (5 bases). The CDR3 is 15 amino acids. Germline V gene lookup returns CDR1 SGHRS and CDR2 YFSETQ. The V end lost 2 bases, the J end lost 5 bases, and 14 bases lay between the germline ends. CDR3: CASSFVPGLDQPQHF. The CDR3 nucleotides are TGCGCCAGCAGCTTCGTCCCGGGACTTGATCAGCCCCAGCATTTT.

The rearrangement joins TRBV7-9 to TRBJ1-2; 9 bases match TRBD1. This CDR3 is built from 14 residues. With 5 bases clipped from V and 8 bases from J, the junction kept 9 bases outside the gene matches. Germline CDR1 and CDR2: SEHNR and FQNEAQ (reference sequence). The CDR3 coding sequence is TGTGCCAGCAGCCTCCCGGGACAGGGAATAGGCTACACCTTC. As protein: CASSLPGQGIGYTF.

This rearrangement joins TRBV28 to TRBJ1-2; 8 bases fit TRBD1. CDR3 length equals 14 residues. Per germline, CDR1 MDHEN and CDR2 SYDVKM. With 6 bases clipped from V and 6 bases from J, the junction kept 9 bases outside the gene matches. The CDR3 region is CASSRAGQVNGYTF. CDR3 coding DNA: TGTGCCAGCAGCCGAGCGGGACAGGTTAATGGCTACACCTTC.

CDR3 sequence: CASSPFWSPLAESTGELFF. The CDR3 DNA reads TGTGCCAGCAGCCCTTTTTGGAGCCCCCTAGCGGAGAGCACCGGGGAGCTGTTTTTT. This chain connects TRBV28 to TRBJ2-2, with 7 bases lining up with TRBD2. Germline loops: CDR1 MDHEN, CDR2 SYDVKM. Germline trimming cut 6 bases from V and 4 bases from J; bases unmatched to any gene: 20. The CDR3 is 19 residues long.

CDR3 sequence: CASSVVLTGEQYF. Here the CDR3 DNA reads TGTGCCAGCAGCGTAGTCCTTACAGGCGAGCAGTACTTC. The V call is TRBV9, the J call TRBJ2-7, with D perhaps matching TRBD1 (5 bases). The CDR3 totals 13 residues. V was pared by 0 bases and J by 6 bases, with 10 bases between. The germline V gene encodes CDR1 SGDLS and CDR2 YYNGEE.

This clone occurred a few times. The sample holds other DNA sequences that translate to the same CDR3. DNA for the CDR3: TGCGCCAGCAGCTTGAGGCAGGGGACCTACGAGCAGTACTTC. This sequence encodes CASSLRQGTYEQYF. The chain has TRBV5-1 and TRBJ2-7; D possibly corresponds to TRBD1 (6 bases). The CDR3 totals 14 residues. Trimming pared 1 base from V and 2 bases from J, leaving 10 bases between. Germline V gene lookup returns CDR1 SGHRS and CDR2 YFSETQ.

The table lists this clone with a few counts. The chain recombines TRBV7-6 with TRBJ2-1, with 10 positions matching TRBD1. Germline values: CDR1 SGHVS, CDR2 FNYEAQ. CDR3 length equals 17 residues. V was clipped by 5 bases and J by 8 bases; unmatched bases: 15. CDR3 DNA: TGTGCCAGCAGCCCAAGGCCAAAGGGACAGGGGATCGATGAGCAGTTCTTC. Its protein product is CASSPRPKGQGIDEQFF. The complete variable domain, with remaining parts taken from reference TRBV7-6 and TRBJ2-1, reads GAGVSQSPRYKVTKRGQDVALRCDPISGHVSLYWYRQALGQGPEFLTYFNYEAQQDKSGLPNDRFSAERPEGSISTLTIQRTEQRDSAMYRCASSPRPKGQGIDEQFFGPGTRLTVL.

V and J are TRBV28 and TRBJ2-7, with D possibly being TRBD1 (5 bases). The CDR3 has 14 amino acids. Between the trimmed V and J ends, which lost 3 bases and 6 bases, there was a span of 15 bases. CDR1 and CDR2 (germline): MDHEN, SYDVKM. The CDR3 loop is CASSLGATRGEQYF. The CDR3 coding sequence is TGTGCCAGCAGTTTGGGTGCCACAAGGGGCGAGCAGTACTTC.